This record covers a single T cell receptor (beta chain). Its specificity is not known. Specified time point: newly diagnosed GD, antithyroid drugs for less than 3 months. RNA from PBMCs was the source of the TCR library. Germline CDR1 and CDR2: SEHNR and FQNEAQ (reference sequence). The CDR3 spans 16 residues. V lost 0 bases to trimming and J lost 3 bases, with 12 bases between them. This sample is part of a study of regulatory T cells in long-lasting Graves disease. General study points: Relative to newly diagnosed Graves' patients, persistent ones had lower TCR diversity. Public clonotype sharing was higher in persistent than newly diagnosed patients.

Arm-PCR of CDR3 regions and iRepertoire HTBI primers were the basis on which TCR beta libraries were built. TCRdb reprocessed the multiplex PCR reads with MiXCR, giving one entry per CDR3 protein. Among under 300,000 distinct CDR3 sequences, 15% to 20% were seen once, and the ten largest hold 13% to 15%. These records were also assigned to another study, of T cells in Graves' hyperthyroidism and ophthalmopathy.

This TCR derives from a woman aged 25 to 39 with Graves disease. This chain links TRBV7-9 with TRBJ2-1; the D gene is possibly TRBD1 (6 bases). Sequences were derived from peripheral blood mononuclear cells (PBMCs), sampled at new diagnosis, from a patient treated with antithyroid drugs. This CDR3 reads CASSLASQGGYNEQFF. The CDR3 nucleotides are TGTGCCAGCAGCTTAGCATCACAGGGTGGCTACAATGAGCAGTTCTTC.